This TCR beta chain came from a study of identifying expanded T cells in peripheral blood. Some clones are missing from TCRdb's copy, which holds only in-frame ones; the method was immunoSEQ multiplex PCR. The sample consists of about 89,000 clones, approximately 83% of them appearing once. The CDR3 length is 15 residues. With 4 bases clipped from V and 0 bases from J, the junction kept 3 bases outside the gene matches. Germline CDR1 reads SNHLY; CDR2 reads FYNNEI. The clonotype originates from a person aged 18 to 70 in good health. The chain links TRBV2 to TRBJ2-1; 7 nucleotides align to TRBD1. Source material: blood. This chain's CDR3 is CASSARDSSYNEQFF. CDR3 DNA sequence: TGTGCCAGCAGTGCCCGGGACAGCTCCTACAATGAGCAGTTCTTC.